The present T cell receptor beta chain was sequenced within a study of CD8 T cells in ankylosing spondylitis. The sample holds many counts of this clonotype. TCRdb re-called the 5' RACE reads with MiXCR, one entry per CDR3 protein. The table has 120,000 to 150,000 distinct CDR3 sequences, roughly 8.3% seen once. The CDR3 is made up of 13 amino acids. V lost 0 bases and J lost 6, with 8 bases in between. Germline V gene lookup returns CDR1 SGDLS and CDR2 YYNGEE. The J gene is TRBJ2-3, the V gene TRBV9; D possibly corresponds to TRBD2 (5 bases). Specimen: synovial fluid, either unsorted or a sorted T cell fraction (not recorded which). This clonotype was sampled from a male donor with ankylosing spondylitis. This CDR3 reads CASSVGSADTQYF. CDR3 DNA sequence: TGTGCCAGCAGCGTAGGTAGCGCCGATACGCAGTATTTT.